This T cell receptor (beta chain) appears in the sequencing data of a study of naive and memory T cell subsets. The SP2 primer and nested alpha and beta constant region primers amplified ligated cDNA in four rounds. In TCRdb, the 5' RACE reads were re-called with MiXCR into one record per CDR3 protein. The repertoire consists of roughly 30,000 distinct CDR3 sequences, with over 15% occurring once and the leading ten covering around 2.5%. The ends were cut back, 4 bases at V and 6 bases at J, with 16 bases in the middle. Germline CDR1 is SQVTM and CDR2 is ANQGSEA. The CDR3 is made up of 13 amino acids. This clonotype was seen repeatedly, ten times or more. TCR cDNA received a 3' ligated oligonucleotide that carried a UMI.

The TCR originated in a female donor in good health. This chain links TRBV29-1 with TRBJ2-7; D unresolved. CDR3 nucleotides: TGCAGCGTTGCCCAGACTGACCCTGGCGAGCAGTACTTC. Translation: CSVAQTDPGEQYF.